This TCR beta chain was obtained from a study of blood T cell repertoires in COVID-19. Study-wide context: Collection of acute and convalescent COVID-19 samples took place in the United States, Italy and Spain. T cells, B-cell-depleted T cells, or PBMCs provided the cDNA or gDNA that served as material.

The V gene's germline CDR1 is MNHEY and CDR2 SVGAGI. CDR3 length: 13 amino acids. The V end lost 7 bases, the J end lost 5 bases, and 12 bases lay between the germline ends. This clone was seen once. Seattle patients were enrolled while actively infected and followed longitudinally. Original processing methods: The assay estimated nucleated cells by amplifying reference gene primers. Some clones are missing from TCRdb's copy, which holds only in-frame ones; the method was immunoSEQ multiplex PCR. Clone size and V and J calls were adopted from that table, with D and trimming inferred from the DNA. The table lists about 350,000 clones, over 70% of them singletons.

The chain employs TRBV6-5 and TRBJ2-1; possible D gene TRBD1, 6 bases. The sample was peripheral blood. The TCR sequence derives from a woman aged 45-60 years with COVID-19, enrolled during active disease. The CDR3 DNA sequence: TGTGCCAGCAAGGGGGAGTGGGACAATGAGCAGTTCTTC. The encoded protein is CASKGEWDNEQFF.